These T cell receptor beta chains were read from a single sample in a study of blood T cell repertoires in COVID-19. Sequenced by immunoSEQ multiplex PCR; TCRdb stores in-frame clones only, minus some. The data hold approximately 25,000 clones, with 75% to 85% observed a single time. Sequenced material: peripheral blood. The receptors shown here come from an elderly man with active or convalescent COVID-19. CDR3s include the opening cysteine and the closing phenylalanine or tryptophan. The D gene is left open where the match is weak. Size tells how often a clone was seen (once, few, many) or the class of an expanded clone, and some rows leave it out.

V gene	D gene	clone size	J gene	CDR3 protein	CDR3 DNA
TRBV15	-	-	TRBJ1-1	CATSREWTLGGRTEAFF	TGTGCCACCAGCAGAGAATGGACGCTAGGAGGGAGAACTGAAGCTTTCTTT
TRBV2	TRBD2	-	TRBJ2-4	CASSIAGGLGNIQYF	TGTGCCAGCAGCATAGCGGGGGGGCTGGGAAACATTCAGTACTTC
TRBV11-3	-	-	TRBJ2-3	CASSVSSSTDTQYF	TGTGCCAGCAGCGTTTCTAGTAGCACAGATACGCAGTATTTT
TRBV9	-	once	TRBJ1-1	CASSASTRGNTEAFF	TGTGCCAGCAGCGCGTCCACGAGAGGGAACACTGAAGCTTTCTTT
TRBV2	TRBD2	-	TRBJ2-7	CASSERGYEQYF	TGTGCCAGCAGCGAGCGGGGGTACGAGCAGTACTTC
TRBV4-3	TRBD2	-	TRBJ2-7	CASSRNSGTSGYEQYF	TGCGCCAGCAGCCGAAATTCCGGGACTAGCGGATACGAGCAGTACTTC
TRBV6-2/TRBV6-3	-	-	TRBJ1-2	CASSDTGLSNYGYTF	TGTGCCAGCAGTGACACGGGACTCTCTAACTATGGCTACACCTTC
TRBV7-6	TRBD1	-	TRBJ1-4	CASSQPGQGNEKLFF	TGTGCCAGCAGCCAACCGGGACAGGGGAATGAAAAACTGTTTTTT
TRBV11-2	-	-	TRBJ1-1	CASSFQENTEAFF	TGTGCCAGCAGCTTTCAGGAGAACACTGAAGCTTTCTTT
TRBV11-2	-	-	TRBJ2-7	CASSLQGYEQYF	TGTGCCAGCAGTCTTCAGGGCTACGAGCAGTACTTC
TRBV5-1	TRBD1	once	TRBJ1-2	CASSPTGDQGYTF	TGCGCCAGCAGTCCCACAGGGGATCAGGGCTACACCTTC
TRBV12-5	TRBD2	-	TRBJ2-1	CASGLGTSGTNEQFF	TGTGCTAGTGGTTTAGGGACTAGCGGGACCAATGAGCAGTTCTTC
TRBV6-2/TRBV6-3	-	-	TRBJ1-2	CASSYFSNYGYTF	TGTGCCAGCAGTTACTTCTCCAACTATGGCTACACCTTC
TRBV6-4	-	-	TRBJ2-5	CASRRVCQYF	TGTGCCAGCAGGAGAGTTTGTCAGTACTTC
TRBV12-3/TRBV12-4	TRBD1	few	TRBJ1-2	CASSLGTGYGYTF	TGTGCCAGCAGTTTAGGGACAGGCTATGGCTACACCTTC
TRBV4-3	TRBD1	-	TRBJ2-7	CASAYGTGGAYEQYF	TGCGCCAGCGCATATGGGACAGGGGGCGCCTACGAGCAGTACTTC
TRBV5-1	-	-	TRBJ1-1	CASSLRPGLQNTEAFF	TGCGCCAGCAGCTTAAGGCCAGGGCTACAGAACACTGAAGCTTTCTTT
TRBV6-5	TRBD1	-	TRBJ2-7	CASLDRDTYEQYF	TGTGCCAGCTTGGACAGGGATACCTACGAGCAGTACTTC
TRBV7-8	-	-	TRBJ1-1	CASSKQGVGNTEAFF	TGTGCCAGCAGCAAACAGGGTGTGGGGAATACTGAAGCTTTCTTT
TRBV6-5	TRBD1	medium-sized	TRBJ1-1	CASSNDRGKAFF	TGTGCCAGCAGCAACGACAGGGGGAAAGCTTTCTTT
TRBV7-2	TRBD2	-	TRBJ2-3	CASSRTRSLTDTQYF	TGTGCCAGCAGCCGGACTAGGAGTTTGACAGATACGCAGTATTTT
TRBV9	-	-	TRBJ2-7	CASSVDTSSYEQYF	TGTGCCAGCAGCGTGGACACGAGCTCCTACGAGCAGTACTTC
TRBV4-2	TRBD2	-	TRBJ2-7	CASRQDRGDYEQYF	TGTGCCAGCAGGCAAGATCGGGGGGACTACGAGCAGTACTTC
TRBV10-2	-	-	TRBJ2-7	CASRDGRGGYEQYF	TGCGCCAGCAGGGATGGGCGGGGAGGTTACGAGCAGTACTTC
TRBV4-1	-	-	TRBJ2-2	CASSQESWVLQHPGELFF	TGCGCCAGCAGCCAAGAGAGCTGGGTACTACAACACCCCGGGGAGCTGTTTTTT
TRBV9	-	-	TRBJ1-4	CASSADSNEKLFF	TGTGCCAGCAGCGCGGACAGTAATGAAAAACTGTTTTTT
TRBV27	TRBD2	-	TRBJ2-7	CASRFSGSSYEQYF	TGTGCCAGCAGATTTAGCGGGAGCTCCTACGAGCAGTACTTC
TRBV4-3	TRBD1	-	TRBJ1-2	CASSQDQARQGHYGYTF	TGCGCCAGCAGCCAAGATCAGGCACGACAGGGCCACTATGGCTACACCTTC
TRBV27	-	-	TRBJ2-3	CASSLEYADTQYF	TGTGCCAGCAGTTTAGAGTACGCAGATACGCAGTATTTT
TRBV5-4	-	-	TRBJ2-6	CASNSRQTALRLLGANVLTF	TGTGCCAGCAACTCCAGACAGACAGCCCTTCGTCTTCTGGGGGCCAACGTCCTGACTTTC
TRBV2	TRBD1	-	TRBJ2-7	CASNPGGREQYF	TGTGCCAGCAACCCAGGGGGCCGGGAGCAGTACTTC
TRBV6-1	TRBD2	medium-sized	TRBJ2-7	CASSEWFGGSYEQYF	TGTGCCAGCAGTGAATGGTTCGGGGGGAGCTACGAGCAGTACTTC
TRBV7-9	TRBD1	-	TRBJ1-6	CASSNGQGVSPLHF	TGTGCCAGCAGCAACGGACAGGGAGTTTCACCCCTCCACTTT
TRBV27	TRBD2	-	TRBJ2-3	CASTPGGATDTQYF	TGTGCCAGCACCCCGGGAGGAGCCACAGATACGCAGTATTTT
TRBV6-5	-	few	TRBJ1-4	CASRTWTSNEKLFF	TGTGCCAGCAGAACCTGGACTTCTAATGAAAAACTGTTTTTT
TRBV7-2	-	-	TRBJ1-1	CASSSTRNTEAFF	TGTGCCAGCAGCTCTACGAGGAACACTGAAGCTTTCTTT